The following is a T cell receptor (beta chain) sequence with its context. Its cognate antigen is unknown. Data came from immunoSEQ multiplex PCR; TCRdb stores just in-frame clones and leaves some out. Among 10,000 to 15,000 clones, approximately 85% were seen once, and the ten largest hold around 3.7%. This sample was included in a study of tumor-infiltrating lymphocytes in localized non-small cell lung cancer. Findings and caveats of the study: Technical variation could not be separated from intratumor heterogeneity here.

Germline-derived CDR1 and CDR2 are SGDLS and YYNGEE. Trimming stripped 0 bases from V and 7 bases from J, with 10 bases between. The length of the CDR3 is 13 residues. The chain carries TRBV9 and TRBJ1-2, with a possible D match to TRBD1 (5 bases). The sequence derives from a human donor with non-small cell lung cancer. Sequenced input: uninvolved lung tissue not adjacent to the tumor. CDR3 in amino acids: CASSVAKGSGYTF. Written as DNA, the CDR3 is TGTGCCAGCAGCGTAGCTAAGGGGTCTGGCTACACCTTC.